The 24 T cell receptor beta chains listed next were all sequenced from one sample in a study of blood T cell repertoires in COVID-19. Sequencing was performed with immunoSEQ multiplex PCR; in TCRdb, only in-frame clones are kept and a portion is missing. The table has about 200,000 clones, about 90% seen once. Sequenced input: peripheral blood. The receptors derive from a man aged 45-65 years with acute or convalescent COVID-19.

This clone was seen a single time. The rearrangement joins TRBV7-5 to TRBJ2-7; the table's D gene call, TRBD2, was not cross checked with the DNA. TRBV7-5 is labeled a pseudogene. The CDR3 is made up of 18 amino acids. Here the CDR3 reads CVRSHSTSGLLSSYEQYF. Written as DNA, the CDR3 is TGTGTCAGAAGCCACTCGACTAGCGGACTACTGAGCTCCTACGAGCAGTACTTC.

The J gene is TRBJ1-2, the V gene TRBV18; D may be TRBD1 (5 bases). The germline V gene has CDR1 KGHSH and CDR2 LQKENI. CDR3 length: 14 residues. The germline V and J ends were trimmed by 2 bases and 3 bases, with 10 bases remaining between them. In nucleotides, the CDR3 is TGTGCCAGCTCACCAGTCAGGGATGACTATGGCTACACCTTC. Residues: CASSPVRDDYGYTF.

This CDR3 is CASSLMAGGSYNEQFF. In nucleotides, the CDR3 is TGTGCCAGCAGCTTAATGGCGGGGGGCTCCTACAATGAGCAGTTCTTC. The chain is built from TRBV11-2 and TRBJ2-1, with TRBD2 matching 8 bases. CDR1 is SGHAT, CDR2 FQNNGV, per germline. The CDR3 has 16 residues. With V trimmed by 2 bases and J by 0 bases, 3 bases remained unmatched.

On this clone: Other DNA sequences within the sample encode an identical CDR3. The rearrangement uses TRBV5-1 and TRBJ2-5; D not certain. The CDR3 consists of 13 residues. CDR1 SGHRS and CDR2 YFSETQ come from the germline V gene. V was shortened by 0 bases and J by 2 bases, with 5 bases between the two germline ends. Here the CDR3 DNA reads TGCGCCAGCAGCTTGGGACAACAAGAGACCCAGTACTTC. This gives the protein CASSLGQQETQYF.

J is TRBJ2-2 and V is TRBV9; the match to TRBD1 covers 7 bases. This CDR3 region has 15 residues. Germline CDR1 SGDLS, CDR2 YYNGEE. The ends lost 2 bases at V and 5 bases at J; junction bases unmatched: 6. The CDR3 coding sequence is TGTGCCAGCAGCGTGACGGGACAGCCAACCGGGGAGCTGTTTTTT. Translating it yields CASSVTGQPTGELFF.

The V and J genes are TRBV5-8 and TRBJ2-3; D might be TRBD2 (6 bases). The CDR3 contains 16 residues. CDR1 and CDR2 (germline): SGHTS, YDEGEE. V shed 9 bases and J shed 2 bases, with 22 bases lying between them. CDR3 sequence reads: CANNRKPGLITDTQYF. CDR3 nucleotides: TGTGCCAACAACAGAAAGCCGGGACTGATCACAGATACGCAGTATTTT. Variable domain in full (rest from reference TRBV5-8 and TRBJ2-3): EAGVTQSPTHLIKTRGQQATLRCSPISGHTSVYWYQQALGLGLQFLLWYDEGEERNRGNFPPRFSGRQFPNYSSELNVNALELEDSALYLCANNRKPGLITDTQYFGPGTRLTVL.

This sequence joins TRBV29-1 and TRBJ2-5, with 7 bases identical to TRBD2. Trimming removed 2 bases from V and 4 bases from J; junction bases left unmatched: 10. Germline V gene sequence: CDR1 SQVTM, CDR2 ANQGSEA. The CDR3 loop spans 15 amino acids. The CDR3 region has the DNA TGCAGCGTTGAATATAGCGGGTACGACGGAGAGACCCAGTACTTC. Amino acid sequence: CSVEYSGYDGETQYF.

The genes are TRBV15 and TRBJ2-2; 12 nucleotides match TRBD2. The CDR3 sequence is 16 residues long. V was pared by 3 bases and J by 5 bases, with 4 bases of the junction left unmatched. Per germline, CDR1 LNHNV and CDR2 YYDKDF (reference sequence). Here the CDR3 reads CATSRTSGSGTGELFF. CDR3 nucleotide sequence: TGTGCCACCAGCAGGACTAGCGGGAGCGGAACCGGGGAGCTGTTTTTT.

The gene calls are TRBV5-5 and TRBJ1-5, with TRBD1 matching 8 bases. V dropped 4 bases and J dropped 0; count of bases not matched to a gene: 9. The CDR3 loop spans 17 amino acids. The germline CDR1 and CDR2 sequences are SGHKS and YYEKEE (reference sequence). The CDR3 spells CASSRSGTGYSNQPQHF. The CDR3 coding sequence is TGTGCCAGCAGCCGCAGCGGGACAGGCTATAGCAATCAGCCCCAGCATTTT.

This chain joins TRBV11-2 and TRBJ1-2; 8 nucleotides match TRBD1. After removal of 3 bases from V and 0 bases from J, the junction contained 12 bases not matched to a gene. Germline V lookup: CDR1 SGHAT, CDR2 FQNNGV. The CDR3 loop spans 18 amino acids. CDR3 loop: CASSFVPGQEQTNYGYTF. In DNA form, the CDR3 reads TGTGCCAGCAGCTTCGTCCCGGGACAGGAACAAACTAACTATGGCTACACCTTC.

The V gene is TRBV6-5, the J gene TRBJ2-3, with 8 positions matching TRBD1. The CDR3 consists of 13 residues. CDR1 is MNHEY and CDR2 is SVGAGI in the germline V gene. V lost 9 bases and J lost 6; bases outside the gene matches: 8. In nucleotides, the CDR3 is TGTGCCAGTACCAGGGGGCTGGCTGATACGCAGTATTTT. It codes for CASTRGLADTQYF.

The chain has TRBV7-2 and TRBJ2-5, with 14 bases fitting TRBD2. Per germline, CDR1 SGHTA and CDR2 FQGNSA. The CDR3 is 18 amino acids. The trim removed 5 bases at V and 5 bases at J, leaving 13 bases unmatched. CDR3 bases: TGTGCCAGCAGCCCTCTCCCGGGACTAGCGGGAGTTATGGAGACCCAGTACTTC. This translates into CASSPLPGLAGVMETQYF.

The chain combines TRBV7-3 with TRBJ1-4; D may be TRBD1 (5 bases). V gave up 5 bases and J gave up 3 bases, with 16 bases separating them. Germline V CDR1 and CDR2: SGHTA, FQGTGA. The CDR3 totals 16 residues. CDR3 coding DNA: TGTGCCAGCAGCCAAGCGGGGGTTGGGGCTAATGAAAAACTGTTTTTT. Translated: CASSQAGVGANEKLFF. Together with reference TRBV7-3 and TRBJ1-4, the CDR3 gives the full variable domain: GAGVSQTPSNKVTEKGKYVELRCDPISGHTALYWYRQSLGQGPEFLIYFQGTGAADDSGLPNDRFFAVRPEGSVSTLKIQRTERGDSAVYLCASSQAGVGANEKLFFGSGTQLSVL.

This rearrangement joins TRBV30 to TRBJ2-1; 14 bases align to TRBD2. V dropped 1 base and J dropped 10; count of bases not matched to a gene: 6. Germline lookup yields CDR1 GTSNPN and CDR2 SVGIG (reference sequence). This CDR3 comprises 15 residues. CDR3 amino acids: CAWSDGLAGGGEQFF. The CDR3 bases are TGTGCCTGGAGTGACGGACTAGCGGGAGGTGGAGAGCAGTTCTTC.

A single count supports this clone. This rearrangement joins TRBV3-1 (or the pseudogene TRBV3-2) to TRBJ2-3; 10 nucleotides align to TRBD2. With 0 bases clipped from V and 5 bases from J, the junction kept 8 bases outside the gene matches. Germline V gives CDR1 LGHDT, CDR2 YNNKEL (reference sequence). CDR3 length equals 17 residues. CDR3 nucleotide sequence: TGTGCCAGCAGCCAAGATTGGAGCGGGGGGGCCCAAGATACGCAGTATTTT. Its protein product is CASSQDWSGGAQDTQYF.

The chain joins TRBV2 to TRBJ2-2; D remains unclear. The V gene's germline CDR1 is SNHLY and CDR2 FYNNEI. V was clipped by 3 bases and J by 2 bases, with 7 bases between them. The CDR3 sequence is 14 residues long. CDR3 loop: CASSEVTNTGELFF. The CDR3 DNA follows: TGTGCCAGCAGTGAGGTTACTAACACCGGGGAGCTGTTTTTT.

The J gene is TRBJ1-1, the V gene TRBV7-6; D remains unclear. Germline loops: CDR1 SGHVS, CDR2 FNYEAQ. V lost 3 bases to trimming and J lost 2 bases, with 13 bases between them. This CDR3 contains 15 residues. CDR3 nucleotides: TGTGCCAGCAGCTTTTCTGACGGGAGAAACACTGAAGCTTTCTTT. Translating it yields CASSFSDGRNTEAFF.

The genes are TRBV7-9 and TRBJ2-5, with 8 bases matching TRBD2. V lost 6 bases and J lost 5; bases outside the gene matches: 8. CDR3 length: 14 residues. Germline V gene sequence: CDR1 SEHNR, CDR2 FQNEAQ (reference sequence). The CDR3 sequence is CASRTGGPRETQYF. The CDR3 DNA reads TGTGCCAGCAGAACGGGAGGGCCTCGGGAGACCCAGTACTTC.

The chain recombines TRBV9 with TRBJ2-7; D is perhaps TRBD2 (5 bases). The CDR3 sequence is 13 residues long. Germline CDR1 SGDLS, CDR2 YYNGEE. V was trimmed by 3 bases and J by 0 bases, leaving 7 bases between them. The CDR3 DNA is TGTGCCAGCAGCGCCGGGGTCTCCTACGAGCAGTACTTC. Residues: CASSAGVSYEQYF.

CDR3 region: CASSYGQGPYEQYF. In DNA form, the CDR3 reads TGTGCCAGCAGTTACGGACAGGGACCCTACGAGCAGTACTTC. This chain uses TRBV6-5 with TRBJ2-7; TRBD1 aligns across 8 bases. Germline assignment: CDR1 MNHEY and CDR2 SVGAGI. Trimming took 2 bases from V and 2 from J; bases not matched to a gene: 2. This CDR3 region has 14 residues.

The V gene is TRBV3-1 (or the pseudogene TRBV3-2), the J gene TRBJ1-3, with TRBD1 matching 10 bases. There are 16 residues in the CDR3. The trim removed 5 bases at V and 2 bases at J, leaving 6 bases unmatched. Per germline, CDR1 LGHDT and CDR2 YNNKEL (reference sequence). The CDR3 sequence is CASSSFDRGPGNTIYF. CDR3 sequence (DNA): TGTGCCAGCAGCTCCTTCGACAGGGGGCCTGGAAACACCATATATTTT.

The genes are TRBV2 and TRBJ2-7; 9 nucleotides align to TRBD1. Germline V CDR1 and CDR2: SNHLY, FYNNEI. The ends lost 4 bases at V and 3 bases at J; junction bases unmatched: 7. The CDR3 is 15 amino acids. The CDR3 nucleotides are TGTGCCAGCAGTGGGTCGGGACAGGGTTACTACGAGCAGTACTTC. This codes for CASSGSGQGYYEQYF.

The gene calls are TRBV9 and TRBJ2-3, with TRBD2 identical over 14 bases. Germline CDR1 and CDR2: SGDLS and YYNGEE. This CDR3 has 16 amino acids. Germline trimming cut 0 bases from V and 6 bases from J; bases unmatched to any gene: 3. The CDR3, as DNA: TGTGCCAGCAGCGTAGCCGGGACTAGCGGGGGCGATACGCAGTATTTT. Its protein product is CASSVAGTSGGDTQYF.

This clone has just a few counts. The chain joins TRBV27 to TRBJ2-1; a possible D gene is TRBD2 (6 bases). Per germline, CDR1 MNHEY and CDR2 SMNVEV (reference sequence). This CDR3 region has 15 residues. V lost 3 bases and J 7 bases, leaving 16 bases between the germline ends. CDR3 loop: CASSFRGKAKNEQFF. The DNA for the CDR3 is TGTGCCAGCAGTTTTCGGGGGAAGGCTAAGAATGAGCAGTTCTTC.